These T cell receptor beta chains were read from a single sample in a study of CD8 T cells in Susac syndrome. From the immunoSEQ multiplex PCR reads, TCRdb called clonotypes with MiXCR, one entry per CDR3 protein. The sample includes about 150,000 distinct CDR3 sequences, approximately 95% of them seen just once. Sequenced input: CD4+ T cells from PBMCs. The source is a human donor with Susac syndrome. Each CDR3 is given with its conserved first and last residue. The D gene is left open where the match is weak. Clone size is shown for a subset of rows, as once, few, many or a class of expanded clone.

CDR3aa: CAISDGQNQGGYTF
CDR3nt: TGTGCCATCAGTGATGGACAGAACCAGGGAGGCTACACCTTC
v_gene: TRBV10-3
d_gene: .
j_gene: TRBJ1-2
abundance: .

CDR3aa: CASSPTHTQGNIQYF
CDR3nt: TGTGCCAGCAGCCCTACGCACACACAGGGAAACATCCAGTACTTC
v_gene: TRBV4-2
d_gene: .
j_gene: TRBJ2-4
abundance: .

CDR3aa: CASGLVSPYEAFF
CDR3nt: TGTGCTAGTGGTTTGGTATCGCCGTATGAAGCTTTCTTT
v_gene: TRBV12-5
d_gene: .
j_gene: TRBJ1-1
abundance: once

CDR3aa: CAMTGGYNSPLHF
CDR3nt: TGTGCCATGACAGGGGGATATAATTCACCCCTCCACTTT
v_gene: TRBV10-3
d_gene: TRBD1
j_gene: TRBJ1-6
abundance: .

CDR3aa: CAPRPGGNQPQHF
CDR3nt: TGTGCCCCGCGCCCGGGGGGCAATCAGCCCCAGCATTTT
v_gene: TRBV9
d_gene: .
j_gene: TRBJ1-5
abundance: .

CDR3aa: CSVEQGADEQYF
CDR3nt: TGCAGCGTTGAACAGGGGGCGGACGAGCAGTACTTC
v_gene: TRBV29-1
d_gene: TRBD1
j_gene: TRBJ2-7
abundance: .

CDR3aa: CSARDLGQGNEQFF
CDR3nt: TGCAGTGCTAGAGACTTGGGACAGGGGAATGAGCAGTTCTTC
v_gene: TRBV20-1
d_gene: TRBD1
j_gene: TRBJ2-1
abundance: .

CDR3aa: CASRPPGGAYNEQFF
CDR3nt: TGTGCCAGCAGGCCTCCGGGGGGGGCCTACAATGAGCAGTTCTTC
v_gene: TRBV12-3/TRBV12-4
d_gene: TRBD2
j_gene: TRBJ2-1
abundance: .

CDR3aa: CATSRARTGASQPQHF
CDR3nt: TGTGCCACCAGCAGAGCTCGGACAGGGGCTAGTCAGCCCCAGCATTTT
v_gene: TRBV15
d_gene: TRBD1
j_gene: TRBJ1-5
abundance: .

CDR3aa: CASSPSRDSPLHF
CDR3nt: TGTGCCAGCTCACCGTCGAGGGATTCACCCCTCCACTTT
v_gene: TRBV18
d_gene: .
j_gene: TRBJ1-6
abundance: once

CDR3aa: CASSQGAGGGYEQYF
CDR3nt: TGTGCCAGCAGCCAAGGGGCGGGGGGAGGCTACGAGCAGTACTTC
v_gene: TRBV4-2
d_gene: TRBD2
j_gene: TRBJ2-7
abundance: .

CDR3aa: CASSWGQGATEAFF
CDR3nt: TGTGCCAGCAGCTGGGGGCAGGGGGCAACTGAAGCTTTCTTT
v_gene: TRBV7-2
d_gene: TRBD1
j_gene: TRBJ1-1
abundance: few

CDR3aa: CSAYEGPGDTYGYTF
CDR3nt: TGCAGTGCTTATGAGGGACCAGGTGATACCTATGGCTACACCTTC
v_gene: TRBV20-1
d_gene: .
j_gene: TRBJ1-2
abundance: .

CDR3aa: CATSERGGRNTQYF
CDR3nt: TGTGCCACCAGTGAGCGAGGGGGGAGGAATACGCAGTATTTT
v_gene: TRBV24-1
d_gene: .
j_gene: TRBJ2-3
abundance: .

CDR3aa: CASSLRDEQFF
CDR3nt: TGTGCCAGCTCTCTCAGGGATGAGCAGTTCTTC
v_gene: TRBV6-2/TRBV6-3
d_gene: .
j_gene: TRBJ2-1
abundance: few

CDR3aa: CASSLRGGQPQHF
CDR3nt: TGTGCCAGCAGTTTAAGGGGAGGTCAGCCCCAGCATTTT
v_gene: TRBV6-5
d_gene: .
j_gene: TRBJ1-5
abundance: .

CDR3aa: CSVRDGDTQYF
CDR3nt: TGCAGCGTCCGTGACGGAGATACGCAGTATTTT
v_gene: TRBV29-1
d_gene: .
j_gene: TRBJ2-3
abundance: .

CDR3aa: CSVATTSGGAGANVLTF
CDR3nt: TGCAGCGTTGCCACCACTAGCGGGGGGGCTGGGGCCAACGTCCTGACTTTC
v_gene: TRBV29-1
d_gene: TRBD2
j_gene: TRBJ2-6
abundance: .

CDR3aa: CASRSGTEAFF
CDR3nt: TGTGCCTCCCGCTCGGGTACTGAAGCTTTCTTT
v_gene: TRBV3-1
d_gene: .
j_gene: TRBJ1-1
abundance: few

CDR3aa: CSATGTGPNSPLHF
CDR3nt: TGCAGCGCAACTGGGACAGGGCCCAATTCACCCCTCCACTTT
v_gene: TRBV29-1
d_gene: TRBD1
j_gene: TRBJ1-6
abundance: .

CDR3aa: CSVATGVTEAFF
CDR3nt: TGCAGCGTCGCGACAGGGGTAACTGAAGCTTTCTTT
v_gene: TRBV29-1
d_gene: TRBD1
j_gene: TRBJ1-1
abundance: .

CDR3aa: CAWTITEAFF
CDR3nt: TGTGCCTGGACCATCACTGAAGCTTTCTTT
v_gene: TRBV30
d_gene: .
j_gene: TRBJ1-1
abundance: .

CDR3aa: CATSSGVGKNIQYF
CDR3nt: TGTGCCACCAGCAGTGGGGTTGGCAAAAACATTCAGTACTTC
v_gene: TRBV15
d_gene: .
j_gene: TRBJ2-4
abundance: .

CDR3aa: CASSPRGRGDTEAFF
CDR3nt: TGTGCCAGCAGCCCTCGTGGGCGGGGAGACACTGAAGCTTTCTTT
v_gene: TRBV9
d_gene: .
j_gene: TRBJ1-1
abundance: .

CDR3aa: CASSWDLFNEQFF
CDR3nt: TGTGCCAGCAGTTGGGACTTATTCAATGAGCAGTTCTTC
v_gene: TRBV3-1
d_gene: .
j_gene: TRBJ2-1
abundance: .

CDR3aa: CASSFSRQEGEKLFF
CDR3nt: TGTGCCAGCAGTTTTTCGCGACAAGAAGGTGAAAAACTGTTTTTT
v_gene: TRBV12-3/TRBV12-4
d_gene: .
j_gene: TRBJ1-4
abundance: .

CDR3aa: CASSGDTGELFF
CDR3nt: TGCGCCAGCAGTGGCGACACCGGGGAGCTGTTTTTT
v_gene: TRBV5-1
d_gene: .
j_gene: TRBJ2-2
abundance: .

CDR3aa: CSAGDTDTQYF
CDR3nt: TGCAGTGCGGGGGATACAGATACGCAGTATTTT
v_gene: TRBV20-1
d_gene: .
j_gene: TRBJ2-3
abundance: .

CDR3aa: CASSAARLNTGELFF
CDR3nt: TGTGCCAGCAGCGCCGCACGGCTGAACACCGGGGAGCTGTTTTTT
v_gene: TRBV7-2
d_gene: .
j_gene: TRBJ2-2
abundance: .

CDR3aa: CASSPVASQETQYF
CDR3nt: TGTGCCAGCAGCCCTGTAGCCAGTCAAGAGACCCAGTACTTC
v_gene: TRBV7-9
d_gene: .
j_gene: TRBJ2-5
abundance: .

CDR3aa: CASSQDVGTETQYF
CDR3nt: TGTGCCAGCAGCCAAGACGTGGGGACCGAGACCCAGTACTTC
v_gene: TRBV3-1
d_gene: .
j_gene: TRBJ2-5
abundance: once

CDR3aa: CASSPLGQGYYEQYF
CDR3nt: TGTGCCAGTAGTCCCCTGGGGCAGGGGTACTACGAGCAGTACTTC
v_gene: TRBV19
d_gene: .
j_gene: TRBJ2-7
abundance: .

CDR3aa: CASSLGQGHGYTF
CDR3nt: TGTGCCAGCAGCCTTGGACAGGGCCATGGCTACACCTTC
v_gene: TRBV6-5
d_gene: TRBD1
j_gene: TRBJ1-2
abundance: .

CDR3aa: CASSAQPGQALREQYF
CDR3nt: TGTGCCAGCAGTGCCCAGCCGGGACAGGCCCTGCGGGAGCAGTACTTC
v_gene: TRBV2
d_gene: TRBD1
j_gene: TRBJ2-7
abundance: .

CDR3aa: CASTRDQATDTQYF
CDR3nt: TGCGCCAGCACCCGGGACCAAGCCACAGATACGCAGTATTTT
v_gene: TRBV5-1
d_gene: .
j_gene: TRBJ2-3
abundance: once

CDR3aa: CASSPVGPGQPQHF
CDR3nt: TGTGCCAGCAGCCCTGTCGGGCCCGGGCAGCCCCAGCATTTT
v_gene: TRBV7-2
d_gene: .
j_gene: TRBJ1-5
abundance: .

CDR3aa: CASSEYGGYGYTF
CDR3nt: TGTGCCAGCAGTGAATATGGGGGCTATGGCTACACCTTC
v_gene: TRBV25-1
d_gene: .
j_gene: TRBJ1-2
abundance: .

CDR3aa: CASSALSGLANNEQFF
CDR3nt: TGTGCCAGCAGTGCACTATCCGGACTAGCGAACAATGAGCAGTTCTTC
v_gene: TRBV2
d_gene: TRBD2
j_gene: TRBJ2-1
abundance: .

CDR3aa: CATSGNQGGTEAFF
CDR3nt: TGTGCCACCAGCGGAAATCAGGGAGGGACTGAAGCTTTCTTT
v_gene: TRBV15
d_gene: .
j_gene: TRBJ1-1
abundance: .

CDR3aa: CASSPGQLGSTEAFF
CDR3nt: TGCGCCAGCAGCCCTGGACAGCTGGGGAGCACTGAAGCTTTCTTT
v_gene: TRBV5-1
d_gene: .
j_gene: TRBJ1-1
abundance: .

CDR3aa: CASSLGVGDYNEQFF
CDR3nt: TGCGCCAGCAGTTTAGGGGTTGGGGATTACAATGAGCAGTTCTTC
v_gene: TRBV4-1
d_gene: .
j_gene: TRBJ2-1
abundance: .

CDR3aa: CASSPRGRGTEFF
CDR3nt: TGTGCCAGCAGTCCCCGGGGACGGGGGACGGAGTTCTTC
v_gene: TRBV27
d_gene: .
j_gene: TRBJ2-1
abundance: .

CDR3aa: CSVLRDTSYEQYF
CDR3nt: TGCAGCGTCTTGAGGGACACCTCCTACGAGCAGTACTTC
v_gene: TRBV29-1
d_gene: .
j_gene: TRBJ2-7
abundance: .

CDR3aa: CATSRDRRGGVDTQYF
CDR3nt: TGTGCCACCAGCAGAGATCGCCGGGGGGGAGTGGATACGCAGTATTTT
v_gene: TRBV15
d_gene: TRBD2
j_gene: TRBJ2-3
abundance: .

CDR3aa: CASSTSRGLGSLHF
CDR3nt: TGTGCCAGCAGCACTTCCCGGGGCCTGGGGTCCCTCCACTTT
v_gene: TRBV12-3/TRBV12-4
d_gene: .
j_gene: TRBJ1-6
abundance: .